This TCR beta chain originates from a study of cytomegalovirus exposure and HLA in healthy donors. Study results and limitations: The listing of roughly 160 TCR beta chains classed them as cytomegalovirus-associated. Later findings reportedly placed an Asian-associated ancestry cluster below the roughly 700-donor mean for N-insertions. Looking again later, the authors saw that most CMV-associated TCR beta chains seemed HLA-restricted. An observed cluster of highly shared sequence variants was recorded as a likely sequencing artifact.

As for this clone: The antigen is unknown.

This PCR relied on a set of 60 Vbeta primers and 13 Jbeta primers. Libraries were prepared by immunoSEQ multiplex PCR; TCRdb keeps only in-frame clonotypes and omits some of them. Counted here are 170,000 or so clones, around 83% occurring once; the ten biggest clones make up about 6.8%. The CDR3 runs 13 residues. V was cut by 6 bases and J by 4 bases, with 12 bases left in between. Germline V CDR1 and CDR2: MNHEY, SVGAGI. This clonotype was sampled from a man in his forties or fifties in good health and CMV-seropositive. The rearrangement joins TRBV6-5 to TRBJ1-1; D is possibly TRBD1 (6 bases). Sequenced input: PBMCs. The CDR3 loop reads CASRYNRVTEAFF. DNA of the CDR3: TGTGCCAGCAGGTACAACAGGGTCACTGAAGCTTTCTTT.